A selection of T cell receptor beta chains follows, all from one sample in a study of T cells in Graves' hyperthyroidism and ophthalmopathy. Using its own MiXCR run on the multiplex PCR reads, TCRdb lists one record per CDR3 protein. The table records around 600,000 distinct CDR3 sequences, less than 20% of them present only once. Sequenced input: blood. All receptors come from a woman aged 25 to 45 with Graves' hyperthyroidism. The conserved cysteine and the conserved F or W are not part of the CDR3 here. Size is omitted from some rows. Given values are once, few, many or a class for expanded clones.

few,TRBV9,TRBJ2-1,ASSVNRVDYNEQF
NA,TRBV6-2/TRBV6-3,TRBJ2-3,ASSYVGGELAGDTQY
few,TRBV28,TRBJ1-4,ASGPLSNEKLF
few,TRBV30,TRBJ2-7,AWTGQGYEQY
many,TRBV30,TRBJ1-5,AWRQDQPQH
NA,TRBV9,TRBJ2-7,ASSRSLQGGTYEQY
few,TRBV5-8,TRBJ1-5,ASSLLGQKSNQPQH
NA,TRBV6-1,TRBJ2-1,ASGVLGSGASYNEQF
many,TRBV3-2,TRBJ2-1,AQAGIGQF
NA,TRBV27,TRBJ2-2,ASSLSWGAGELF
few,TRBV7-2,TRBJ2-2,ASSFRTSVEGTGELF
many,TRBV14,TRBJ2-3,ASSPTTQGTQY
few,TRBV3-1,TRBJ1-1,ASSSTTGGNTEAF